This T cell receptor (beta chain) originates from a study of CD8 T cells in Susac syndrome. The RNA, about 0.5 to 1 ug, was put through reverse transcription using random hexamers. immunoSEQ multiplex PCR amplified TCR beta CDR3 across 54 Vbeta, 13 Jbeta. TCRdb reprocessed the immunoSEQ multiplex PCR reads via MiXCR and lists one record per CDR3 protein. This table holds about 210,000 distinct CDR3 sequences, 95% found once. This CDR3 region has 14 residues. V gave up 0 bases and J gave up 5 bases, with 10 bases separating them. Per the germline V gene, CDR1 is SNHLY and CDR2 is FYNNEI. CD8+ and CD4+ T cells circulating in blood were sequenced for TCR beta. TEMRA cells were enriched by FACS, and CD4+ and CD8+ T cells were negatively isolated.

The clonotype comes from a human donor with multiple sclerosis. Sequenced sample: CD4+ T cells from PBMCs. The chain has TRBV2 and TRBJ1-2; D not certain. CDR3 in amino acids: CASSEAELGYGYTF. Written as DNA, the CDR3 is TGTGCCAGCAGTGAAGCGGAACTAGGGTATGGCTACACCTTC.